There are many counts of the clone carrying this T cell receptor (beta chain). The antigen is undetermined. These data belong to a study of CD8+CD57+ T cells in acquired aplastic anemia. Study-level points and caveats: Significance was not reached for CD8+ Simpson's diversity between patients and controls. Patients and controls shared 25 to 35 CD8+ CDR3 sequences, highly expressed in patients.

V shed 0 bases and J shed 7 bases, with 10 bases lying between them. Germline V lookup: CDR1 GTSNPN, CDR2 SVGIG (reference sequence). CDR3 size: 12 residues. The template for TCR beta VDJ and CDR3 sequence profiling was genomic DNA. One entry per CDR3 protein, called by TCRdb with MiXCR from the reads. This table holds under 200,000 distinct CDR3 sequences, 35% to 55% found once. The clonotype was recovered from a human donor in good health. The rearrangement links TRBV30 to TRBJ2-7; no definite D call. Sequenced: sorted CD4+, CD8+, or CD8+CD57+ T cells (not recorded which) from PBMCs. The CDR3 sequence: CAWSVIPQEQYF. CDR3 DNA sequence: TGTGCCTGGAGTGTAATCCCACAGGAGCAGTACTTC.